These 27 T cell receptor beta chains were all obtained from the same sample, sequenced in a study of CD8 T cells in Susac syndrome. RNA, at about 0.45 to 1 ug, was reverse transcribed with random hexamers. TCRdb analysed the immunoSEQ multiplex PCR reads with MiXCR anew, one entry per CDR3 protein. This table has some 65,000 distinct CDR3 sequences, approximately 93% appearing once. The sample consisted of CD8+ T cells from PBMCs. The receptor set was obtained from a human donor with multiple sclerosis.

This chain uses TRBV27 with TRBJ1-2; 8 bases are shared with TRBD1. This CDR3 is 14 amino acids long. V shed 3 bases, J shed 8 bases, and the junction held 8 bases outside the gene matches. Germline assignment: CDR1 MNHEY and CDR2 SMNVEV (reference sequence). The CDR3 bases are TGTGCCAGCAGTTTCCAGGGACAGGTTGAGGGCTACACCTTC. It is translated as CASSFQGQVEGYTF.

CDR3 residues: CASSLVRTTEAFF. As DNA, the CDR3 is TGTGCCAGCAGTTTAGTGCGTACCACTGAAGCTTTCTTT. The rearrangement joins TRBV28 to TRBJ1-1; D remains unclear. Germline-derived CDR1 and CDR2 are MDHEN and SYDVKM. CDR3 size: 13 residues. Trimming left V 2 bases short and J 4 bases short, with 8 bases between.

This sequence joins TRBV20-1 and TRBJ2-7; no clear D. The CDR3 is 13 amino acids. Trimming stripped 3 bases from V and 6 bases from J, with 15 bases between. Germline assignment: CDR1 DFQATT and CDR2 SNEGSKA (reference sequence). CDR3 in DNA: TGCAGTGCTAGTTTGAGACCGGGCGGCGAGCAGTACTTC. Its translation: CSASLRPGGEQYF.

The chain employs TRBV3-1 and TRBJ2-7, with TRBD2 matching 7 bases. This CDR3 has 14 residues. The V gene's germline CDR1 is LGHDT and CDR2 YNNKEL (reference sequence). With V trimmed by 6 bases and J by 1 base, 6 bases remained unmatched. The CDR3 DNA follows: TGTGCCAGCAGTCCCGGACTAGGATCCTACGAGCAGTACTTC. This gives the protein CASSPGLGSYEQYF.

The rearrangement links TRBV21-1 to TRBJ1-5. TRBV21-1 is given as a pseudogene. This CDR3 comprises 18 residues. CDR3 amino acids: CASSKRGPGPYSNQPQHF. CDR3 bases: TGTGCCAGCAGCAAAAGAGGGCCAGGGCCGTATAGCAATCAGCCCCAGCATTTT.

The chain links TRBV30 to TRBJ2-6; 9 positions agree with TRBD1. CDR3 size: 15 residues. Germline V gives CDR1 GTSNPN, CDR2 SVGIG (reference sequence). V trimming: 2 bases; J trimming: 8 bases; junction bases outside the gene matches: 7. The CDR3 sequence: CAWSPGTGKTNVLTF. Here the CDR3 DNA reads TGTGCCTGGAGTCCCGGGACAGGGAAAACCAACGTCCTGACTTTC.

The chain combines TRBV29-1 with TRBJ1-2; TRBD1 might be the D (5 bases). V was pared by 1 base and J by 4 bases, with 13 bases between. CDR3 length equals 14 residues. Germline V gene lookup returns CDR1 SQVTM and CDR2 ANQGSEA. CDR3 bases: TGCAGCGTTGAAGCAAAGACAGAATTCTATGGCTACACCTTC. Translated, it gives CSVEAKTEFYGYTF.

This chain connects TRBV30 to TRBJ1-2, with D tentatively TRBD1 (6 bases). The CDR3 consists of 13 residues. Germline-derived CDR1 and CDR2 are GTSNPN and SVGIG (reference sequence). V shed 4 bases and J shed 4 bases, with 13 bases lying between them. CDR3 coding DNA: TGTGCCTGGAAGAACAGGGAAGGCTATGGCTACACCTTC. It encodes CAWKNREGYGYTF.

The chain is built from TRBV11-3 and TRBJ1-1; D is undetermined. There are 13 residues in the CDR3. Trimming removed 5 bases at V and 0 bases at J, with 7 bases between. Germline CDR1 reads SGHNT; CDR2 reads YENEEA. The CDR3 DNA reads as TGTGCCAGCAGCCGCTCAATGAACACTGAAGCTTTCTTT. Translated: CASSRSMNTEAFF.

V gene TRBV7-8 combines with J gene TRBJ2-1, with D unclear. Germline-derived CDR1 and CDR2 are SGHVS and FQNEAQ. Trimming stripped 4 bases from V and 0 bases from J, with 10 bases between. The CDR3 sequence is 15 residues long. The CDR3 coding sequence is TGTGCCAGCAGCTCGGAACCTTACTCCTACAATGAGCAGTTCTTC. Translation: CASSSEPYSYNEQFF.

The chain joins TRBV6-1 to TRBJ1-1; D remains unclear. The germline gives CDR1 MNHNS, CDR2 SASEGT. V gave up 4 bases and J gave up 4 bases, with 19 bases separating them. The CDR3 totals 16 residues. This CDR3 is CASSARRAASGTEAFF. The CDR3 nucleotides are TGTGCCAGCAGTGCACGGCGGGCCGCTAGCGGCACTGAAGCTTTCTTT.

V and J are TRBV7-9 and TRBJ1-2; D possibly corresponds to TRBD1 (5 bases). Germline CDR1 and CDR2: SEHNR and FQNEAQ (reference sequence). The CDR3 length is 15 residues. Deletions cut 5 bases from V and 2 bases from J, with 15 bases between. In nucleotides, the CDR3 is TGTGCCAGCAGCCCTAGACAGACAAGGAACTATGGCTACACCTTC. This encodes CASSPRQTRNYGYTF.

The J gene is TRBJ2-2, the V gene TRBV20-1; 8 nucleotides agree with TRBD2. The CDR3 is made up of 16 amino acids. Trimming removed 0 bases from V and 3 bases from J; junction bases left unmatched: 6. CDR1 and CDR2 from the germline V gene are DFQATT and SNEGSKA (reference sequence). The CDR3 DNA reads as TGCAGTGCTAGAGATCTTGCGGGAGGCGACACCGGGGAGCTGTTTTTT. Amino acid sequence: CSARDLAGGDTGELFF.

This rearrangement joins TRBV29-1 to TRBJ2-7; D is possibly TRBD1 or TRBD2 (6 bases each). Germline CDR1 and CDR2: SQVTM and ANQGSEA. Trimming pared 0 bases from V and 6 bases from J, leaving 15 bases between. The CDR3 consists of 14 residues. In DNA form, the CDR3 reads TGCAGCGTTGAAGAGGAGGGGGAAAGGAGCGAGCAGTACTTC. It yields the protein CSVEEEGERSEQYF.

This clonotype appeared once. The chain employs TRBV19 and TRBJ2-5, with 7 positions matching TRBD1. Trimming at V came to 5 bases and at J to 1 base, leaving 4 bases not matched to a gene. Germline V CDR1 and CDR2: LNHDA, SQIVND (reference sequence). The CDR3 consists of 14 residues. The CDR3 nucleotides are TGTGCCAGTAGTTACAGGGGATTCCAAGAGACCCAGTACTTC. As protein: CASSYRGFQETQYF.

This chain's CDR3 is CSEGTGELFF. CDR3 nucleotide sequence: TGCAGCGAGGGCACCGGGGAGCTGTTTTTT. The rearrangement links TRBV29-1 to TRBJ2-2; D unresolved. Germline-derived CDR1 and CDR2 are SQVTM and ANQGSEA. This CDR3 has 10 amino acids. The V end lost 7 bases, the J end lost 4 bases, and 4 bases lay between the germline ends.

The V gene is TRBV11-2, the J gene TRBJ2-7; D is possibly TRBD1 (5 bases). The germline CDR1 and CDR2 sequences are SGHAT and FQNNGV. The CDR3 has 14 amino acids. The V end was cut by 5 bases, the J end by 1 base, with 12 bases between. This CDR3 is CASSVDSASYEQYF. The CDR3 DNA follows: TGTGCCAGCAGCGTCGACAGCGCTTCCTACGAGCAGTACTTC.

This clonotype was observed once. The rearrangement joins TRBV30 to TRBJ2-1; 8 nucleotides align to TRBD2. This CDR3 spans 16 amino acids. CDR1 and CDR2 from the germline V gene are GTSNPN and SVGIG (reference sequence). V dropped 0 bases and J dropped 3; count of bases not matched to a gene: 7. This CDR3 reads CAWSVWVAGIYNEQFF. Here the CDR3 DNA reads TGTGCCTGGAGTGTATGGGTAGCGGGGATCTACAATGAGCAGTTCTTC.

This clonotype has a handful of counts. The rearrangement links TRBV27 to TRBJ2-7, with D hard to call. Germline CDR1 MNHEY, CDR2 SMNVEV (reference sequence). The CDR3 sequence is 13 residues long. Trimming cost V 0 bases and J 2 bases, with 5 bases left between them. The CDR3: CASSLSGPYEQYF. The CDR3 DNA is TGTGCCAGCAGTTTATCAGGGCCCTACGAGCAGTACTTC.

This rearrangement joins TRBV5-4 to TRBJ2-1, with D perhaps given as TRBD1 or TRBD2 (5 bases each). Germline V gene sequence: CDR1 SGHNT, CDR2 YYREEE (reference sequence). With 9 bases removed from V and 5 bases from J, the gap between germline ends came to 21 bases. This CDR3 contains 15 residues. CDR3 in amino acids: CAIQSTGTLDNEQFF. CDR3 sequence (DNA): TGTGCCATCCAGAGTACCGGGACCTTGGACAATGAGCAGTTCTTC.

The rearrangement joins TRBV27 to TRBJ2-1; 11 nucleotides align to TRBD2. V dropped 7 bases and J dropped 3; count of bases not matched to a gene: 5. The CDR3 contains 15 residues. Germline V gene sequence: CDR1 MNHEY, CDR2 SMNVEV (reference sequence). The CDR3 nucleotides read TGTGCCAGCAATCTCGGGACTAGCGGCTACAATGAGCAGTTCTTC. Its translation is CASNLGTSGYNEQFF.

The V call is TRBV4-1, the J call TRBJ2-4; tentative D call: TRBD2 (5 bases). The V gene lost 0 bases and the J gene lost 2 bases, with 14 bases spanning the gap. The CDR3 length is 17 residues. Germline CDR1 is MGHRA and CDR2 is YSYEKL. This CDR3 reads CASSQERALTPKNIQYF. The CDR3 DNA sequence: TGCGCCAGCAGCCAAGAGCGGGCACTCACCCCCAAAAACATTCAGTACTTC.

This clonotype was detected only once. The chain employs TRBV5-4 and TRBJ2-7, with TRBD2 matching 7 bases. Germline V gene data show CDR1 as SGHNT and CDR2 as YYREEE (reference sequence). There are 14 residues in the CDR3. The J segment lost 3 bases and the V segment lost 1 base, leaving 4 bases of the junction unmatched. The CDR3 spells CASSLPGGGYEQYF. As DNA, the CDR3 is TGTGCCAGCAGCTTGCCGGGAGGAGGCTACGAGCAGTACTTC.

The chain has TRBV6-2 or TRBV6-3 and TRBJ1-1, with D unresolved. The CDR3 consists of 12 residues. Germline V CDR1 and CDR2: MNHEY, SVGEGT. The V end was cut by 2 bases, the J end by 3 bases, with 4 bases between. The chain's CDR3 is CASSYGYTEAFF. The DNA of the CDR3 is TGTGCCAGCAGTTACGGTTACACTGAAGCTTTCTTT.

This chain links TRBV29-1 with TRBJ2-2; D not resolved. The CDR3 runs 12 residues. The V end was cut by 2 bases, the J end by 5 bases, with 6 bases between. Germline CDR1 is SQVTM and CDR2 is ANQGSEA. The DNA for the CDR3 is TGCAGCGTTGAATGGGGTACCGGGGAGCTGTTTTTT. Protein: CSVEWGTGELFF.

This chain connects TRBV5-4 to TRBJ1-2; 10 nucleotides align to TRBD1. The ends lost 4 bases at V and 3 bases at J; junction bases unmatched: 6. The CDR3 loop spans 15 amino acids. Germline V lookup: CDR1 SGHNT, CDR2 YYREEE (reference sequence). In DNA form, the CDR3 reads TGTGCCAGCAGCCCGTCCGGGACAGGGGACTATGGCTACACCTTC. Amino acid sequence: CASSPSGTGDYGYTF.

The rearrangement joins TRBV29-1 to TRBJ2-2; 7 nucleotides agree with TRBD1. The CDR3 loop spans 12 amino acids. V lost 6 bases to trimming and J lost 4 bases; unmatched junction nucleotides: 2. CDR1 is SQVTM and CDR2 is ANQGSEA in the germline V gene. The CDR3 nucleotides are TGCAGCGTACAGGGGCCCACCGGGGAGCTGTTTTTT. Its protein is CSVQGPTGELFF.